This T cell receptor (beta chain) appears in the sequencing data of a study of liver allograft versus peripheral blood T cells. Turning to the study itself: T cell receptor repertoires in transplanted livers were compared with those in recipients' peripheral blood. Study-wide results and limits: T cell receptor repertoires inside liver allografts reportedly differed from those in peripheral blood.

TCRdb itself ran the reads through MiXCR, one entry per CDR3 protein. The sample lists approximately 9,300 distinct CDR3 sequences, about a fifth occurring once. This clonotype was counted a single time. Its cognate antigen is unknown. The junction differs from germline at one of its ends, possibly a read error. Germline CDR1 is MGHDK and CDR2 is SYGVNS. The CDR3 extends over 13 amino acids. This sequence originates from a human patient who had a liver transplant. Some T cells may arise from the graft donor. This chain joins TRBV25-1 and TRBJ1-4; D gene ambiguous. Here the CDR3 DNA reads TGTGCCAGCGCAAAGGGAAATAATGAAAAACTGTTATTT. It translates to CASAKGNNEKLLF.